The clone carrying this TCR beta chain was detected only a few times. What it recognizes is unknown. The length of the CDR3 is 13 residues. With 1 base removed from V and 4 bases from J, the gap between germline ends came to 7 bases. Per germline, CDR1 MDHEN and CDR2 SYDVKM. This sample stems from a study of cytomegalovirus exposure and HLA in healthy donors. Produced via immunoSEQ multiplex PCR; TCRdb's table is partial and in-frame only. The table shows around 130,000 clones, with 70% to 90% occurring only once. Whole-study findings and limits: Investigators reported 150 to 200 TCR beta chains as tied to cytomegalovirus. First-cohort TCR clusters were later found to tend to co-occur in the roughly 120 validation repertoires.

The clonotype comes from a woman aged 30 to 39 in good health and CMV-seronegative. Material for sequencing was PBMCs. The rearrangement links TRBV28 to TRBJ1-2; no clear D gene. CDR3 sequence reads: CASSLFGSYGYTF. In nucleotides, the CDR3 is TGTGCCAGCAGTTTATTTGGGAGCTATGGCTACACCTTC.